The 24 T cell receptor beta chains presented below share a single source sample, sequenced in a study of T cells in women clearing cervical HPV infection. Profiling relied on immunoSEQ multiplex PCR, and the TCRdb table lists in-frame clones only, not all of them. The table for this sample gives around 28,000 clones. Sample: blood buffy coat. These receptors were obtained from a woman aged 18-70 years with a cervical HPV16 infection that either progressed to CIN3+ or cleared (not recorded which).

This CDR3 reads CASSPRETGAGANVLTF. Partial CDR3 DNA: TGTGCCAGCTCACCACGCGAAACAGGGGCTGGGGCCAACGTC. The chain is built from TRBV18 and TRBJ2-6, with 7 bases lining up with TRBD1. The sequence runs out 3 residues before the end of the CDR3; the remainder is reconstructed from the germline J gene. Trimming cost V 1 base and J 2 bases; bases outside gene matches: 5. CDR1 is KGHSH and CDR2 is LQKENI in the germline V gene. The CDR3 is made up of 17 amino acids.

To note about this clone: The CDR3 extends 3 residues past the end of the read, so its final part is completed from the germline J gene. The gene calls are TRBV20-1 and TRBJ1-3; D may be TRBD1 (5 bases). V was pared by 4 bases and J by 0 bases, with 7 bases between. CDR1 DFQATT and CDR2 SNEGSKA come from the germline V gene (reference sequence). The CDR3 sequence is 13 residues long. Partial CDR3 DNA: TGCAGTGCTAAGGGGAGCTCTGGAAACACC. Its translation: CSAKGSSGNT. The complete CDR3 protein is CSAKGSSGNTIYF.

In regard to this clone: The CDR3 end lies 3 residues beyond the end of the read and is filled in from the germline J gene. The chain uses TRBV7-2 and TRBJ1-2, with D possibly matching TRBD1 (6 bases). The CDR3 loop spans 14 amino acids. V lost 4 bases and J 6 bases, leaving 15 bases between the germline ends. CDR1 is SGHTA, CDR2 FQGNSA, per germline. CDR3 bases read: TGTGCCAGCAGCTCTTTGGCGGGGGCGGATGGC. As protein: CASSSLAGADG. The entire CDR3 sequence reads CASSSLAGADGYTF.

Incomplete CDR3 DNA: TGCAGTGCTAGAGATTACAAAGCTAGCGGGAGATCGGGCGGGGAG. It encodes CSARDYKASGRSGGE. The whole CDR3 is CSARDYKASGRSGGELFF. The rearrangement joins TRBV20-1 to TRBJ2-2, with TRBD2 matching over 10 bases. The CDR3 is cut off 3 residues early in the read; its end comes from the germline J gene. The V gene's germline CDR1 is DFQATT and CDR2 SNEGSKA (reference sequence). Trimming took 0 bases from V and 7 from J; bases not matched to a gene: 14. There are 18 residues in the CDR3.

As to this clone: Sequencing ends 3 residues short of the CDR3 end; the germline J gene provides the rest. The J gene is TRBJ2-5, the V gene TRBV4-2, with 12 bases aligning to TRBD1. The germline V gene has CDR1 LGHNA and CDR2 YNFKEQ. V lost 2 bases to trimming and J lost 2 bases; unmatched junction nucleotides: 3. This CDR3 has 16 amino acids. CDR3 bases read: TGTGCCAGCAGCCAATGGGGACAGGGGGCGCAAGAGACC. Its protein is CASSQWGQGAQET. The complete CDR3 reads CASSQWGQGAQETQYF.

Worth noting for this clone: A read error may produce the germline difference seen at one junction end. The DNA ends 3 residues before the CDR3 does, and the rest of the CDR3 is filled in from the germline J gene. The chain has TRBV4-2 and TRBJ2-6, with D unresolved. Germline values: CDR1 LGHNA, CDR2 YNFKEQ. The CDR3 contains 16 residues. The sequenced part of the CDR3 DNA is TGCGCCAGCAGCCAAGATGGGCAGACTGGGGCCAACGTC. Translated, it gives CASSQDGQTGANV. The CDR3 in its entirety is CASSQDGQTGANVLTF.

Comment on this clone: The read halts 3 residues ahead of the CDR3 end, with the missing end drawn from the germline J gene. The rearrangement uses TRBV30 and TRBJ1-1, with a possible D match to TRBD1 (5 bases). There are 15 residues in the CDR3. Germline V gene sequence: CDR1 GTSNPN, CDR2 SVGIG (reference sequence). The V and J ends lost 3 bases and 3 bases respectively, with 17 bases between them. The CDR3 is CAWRELGARYTEAFF. CDR3 DNA, as far as it was read: TGTGCCTGGAGGGAGTTAGGGGCGCGGTACACTGAA. The whole variable domain, filled in from reference TRBV30 and TRBJ1-1, reads SQTIHQWPATLVQPVGSPLSLECTVEGTSNPNLYWYRQAAGRGLQLLFYSVGIGQISSEVPQNLSASRPQDRQFILSSKKLLLSDSGFYLCAWRELGARYTEAFFGQGTRLTVV.

About this clone itself: The read terminates 3 residues before the CDR3 end, so the remaining end is supplied by the germline J gene. This chain joins TRBV29-1 and TRBJ1-1; TRBD1 agrees at 7 bases. The CDR3 length is 11 residues. Germline V gene lookup returns CDR1 SQVTM and CDR2 ANQGSEA. Partial CDR3 DNA: TGCAGCGTGGCAACAGGGGAGGAA. Translating gives CSVATGEE. The CDR3 as a whole reads CSVATGEEAFF.

A note on this clone: Sequencing ends 3 residues short of the CDR3 end; the germline J gene provides the rest. V usage is TRBV30 and J usage is TRBJ2-2; 10 bases map to TRBD1. The CDR3 loop spans 14 amino acids. J was trimmed by 7 bases and V by 6 bases; bases with no gene match: 8. CDR1 is GTSNPN, CDR2 SVGIG, per germline (reference sequence). The CDR3 loop is CACPDRGRIGELFF. Partial CDR3 DNA: TGTGCCTGTCCAGACAGGGGGCGGATCGGGGAG.

CDR3 residues: CATSRSLTGELFF. The part of the CDR3 DNA that was read is TGTGCCACCAGCAGATCGTTAACCGGGGAG. The gene calls are TRBV15 and TRBJ2-2; D is unclear. The read gets to within 3 residues of the CDR3 end, and the germline J gene fills in the rest. The ends were cut back, 2 bases at V and 5 bases at J, with 6 bases in the middle. Germline V lookup: CDR1 LNHNV, CDR2 YYDKDF (reference sequence). This CDR3 has 13 amino acids.

Concerning this clone: The missing CDR3 end, 3 residues past where the read stops, is filled in from the germline J gene. The V gene is TRBV7-3, the J gene TRBJ2-1, with D possibly TRBD1 on 5 matching bases. The CDR3 length is 15 residues. Germline V gives CDR1 SGHTA, CDR2 FQGTGA. Between the trimmed V and J ends, which lost 1 base and 4 bases, there was a span of 11 bases. The CDR3 sequence: CASSLMPTDYNEQFF. The sequenced part of the CDR3 DNA is TGTGCCAGCAGCTTAATGCCGACAGATTACAATGAG.

Of note for this clone: The read comes to an end 3 residues before the CDR3 does, leaving the germline J gene to fill in the end. The rearrangement links TRBV7-2 to TRBJ2-1, with D tentatively TRBD2 (6 bases). This CDR3 contains 14 residues. Germline assignment: CDR1 SGHTA and CDR2 FQGNSA. V lost 4 bases, J lost 4 bases, and 11 bases lay in between. The sequenced part of the CDR3 DNA is TGTGCCAGCAGCTCCTCGGGGGTATACAATGAG. It codes for CASSSSGVYNE. The full-length CDR3 reads as CASSSSGVYNEQFF.

The CDR3 reads CASSERQGRSGNSPLHF. CDR3 bases read: TGTGCCAGTAGCGAGAGACAGGGACGCTCGGGGAATTCACCC. V and J are TRBV19 and TRBJ1-6; 7 nucleotides align to TRBD1. The missing CDR3 end, 3 residues past where the read stops, is filled in from the germline J gene. Trimming removed 6 bases from V and 7 bases from J; junction bases left unmatched: 15. Germline V gives CDR1 LNHDA, CDR2 SQIVND (reference sequence). This CDR3 has 17 residues.

Partial CDR3 DNA: TGTGCCAGCAGCTCGCGCCTACCTCAAGAGACC. Translating gives CASSSRLPQET. In full, the CDR3 reads CASSSRLPQETQYF. The rearrangement uses TRBV7-2 and TRBJ2-5; no firm D call. The read finishes 3 residues shy of the CDR3 end, and the germline J gene is used to complete it. This CDR3 is built from 14 residues. Germline CDR1 SGHTA, CDR2 FQGNSA. V was clipped by 4 bases and J by 2 bases, with 11 bases between them.

Comment on this clone: The observed sequence ends 3 residues before the CDR3 terminus, with the missing tail filled in from the germline J gene. V and J are TRBV7-3 and TRBJ2-1; tentatively, D is TRBD2 (6 bases). The V gene's germline CDR1 is SGHTA and CDR2 FQGTGA. CDR3 length: 13 residues. V was cut by 5 bases and J by 7 bases, with 12 bases left in between. CDR3 DNA, as far as it was read: TGTGCCAGCAGCCCTGGGGGGTGGAATGAG. Its protein is CASSPGGWNE. The entire CDR3 protein reads CASSPGGWNEQFF. The entire variable domain, with the rest obtained from reference TRBV7-3 and TRBJ2-1, is as follows: GAGVSQTPSNKVTEKGKYVELRCDPISGHTALYWYRQSLGQGPEFLIYFQGTGAADDSGLPNDRFFAVRPEGSVSTLKIQRTERGDSAVYLCASSPGGWNEQFFGPGTRLTVL.

Of note for this clone: The CDR3 is cut off 3 residues early in the read; its end comes from the germline J gene. This sequence joins TRBV30 and TRBJ2-7; 9 bases fit TRBD1. V was clipped by 4 bases and J by 6 bases; unmatched bases: 10. The CDR3 totals 14 residues. Germline V CDR1 and CDR2: GTSNPN, SVGIG (reference sequence). CDR3 bases read: TGTGCCTGGAATACCGGGACAGGGACCTTCGAG. Amino acid sequence: CAWNTGTGTFE. The whole CDR3 sequence reads CAWNTGTGTFEQYF.

CDR3 DNA (partial): TGCAGCGTGACAGGGGGTATGGGCACAGATACG. Translation: CSVTGGMGTDT. Given in full, the CDR3 is CSVTGGMGTDTQYF. V is TRBV29-1 and J is TRBJ2-3, with TRBD1 matching over 9 bases. The CDR3 end lies 3 residues beyond the end of the read and is filled in from the germline J gene. V lost 6 bases to trimming and J lost 1 base; unmatched junction nucleotides: 5. The CDR3 totals 14 residues. From germline, CDR1 is SQVTM and CDR2 ANQGSEA.

To note about this clone: The read ends 3 residues before the CDR3 terminus; that terminus is restored from the germline J gene. V usage is TRBV6-1 and J usage is TRBJ1-5, with 8 bases fitting TRBD1. J gave up 1 base and V 4 bases, and 6 bases lay outside the gene matches. The V gene's germline CDR1 is MNHNS and CDR2 SASEGT. The CDR3 has 16 amino acids. CDR3 bases read: TGTGCCAGCAGTGGACAGGGGCAGGGGAGCAATCAGCCC. Translating it yields CASSGQGQGSNQP. The full-length CDR3 reads as CASSGQGQGSNQPQHF.

Concerning this clone: The CDR3 end is not reached by the read, which stops 3 residues before it; the germline J gene fills it in. V and J are TRBV7-8 and TRBJ2-7, with 10 nucleotides matching TRBD2. The germline V gene has CDR1 SGHVS and CDR2 FQNEAQ. The CDR3 has 16 residues. The trim removed 5 bases at V and 5 bases at J, leaving 12 bases unmatched. CDR3 sequence: CASSPNLAGVDDEQYF. CDR3 DNA, as far as it was read: TGTGCCAGCAGCCCAAATCTAGCGGGAGTCGATGACGAG. Full variable domain (outside the CDR3, taken from reference TRBV7-8 and TRBJ2-7): GAGVSQSPRYKVAKRGQDVALRCDPISGHVSLFWYQQALGQGPEFLTYFQNEAQLDKSGLPSDRFFAERPEGSVSTLKIQRTQQEDSAVYLCASSPNLAGVDDEQYFGPGTRLTVT.

About this clone itself: Sequencing ends 3 residues short of the CDR3 end; the germline J gene provides the rest. The rearrangement links TRBV20-1 to TRBJ2-3, with no clear D. CDR3 length: 15 residues. Germline V gene sequence: CDR1 DFQATT, CDR2 SNEGSKA (reference sequence). V gave up 3 bases and J gave up 1 base, with 14 bases separating them. The DNA read from the CDR3 is TGCAGTGCTAGTCGTGCGATACGGGGCACAGATACG. This sequence encodes CSASRAIRGTDT. The complete CDR3 sequence is CSASRAIRGTDTQYF.

Concerning this clone: The read terminates 3 residues ahead of where the CDR3 ends, so the germline J gene completes it. The chain joins TRBV20-1 to TRBJ2-4, with TRBD2 matching 7 bases. Germline V gene sequence: CDR1 DFQATT, CDR2 SNEGSKA (reference sequence). Germline trimming cut 5 bases from V and 1 base from J; bases unmatched to any gene: 5. The CDR3 runs 14 residues. The CDR3 is CSAGRAGAKNIQYF. The CDR3 bases that were read are TGCAGTGCTGGGAGGGCGGGGGCCAAAAACATT.

A remark on this clone: The DNA ends 3 residues before the CDR3 does, and the rest of the CDR3 is filled in from the germline J gene. The chain joins TRBV7-2 to TRBJ2-3; the match to TRBD1 covers 7 bases. This CDR3 is built from 12 residues. Trimming cost V 5 bases and J 6 bases; bases outside gene matches: 2. Germline V lookup: CDR1 SGHTA, CDR2 FQGNSA. The sequenced part of the CDR3 DNA is TGTGCCAGCAGCAAACAGGGGGATACG. Translating gives CASSKQGDT. The full-length CDR3 reads as CASSKQGDTQYF.

On this clone: Sequencing ends 3 residues short of the CDR3 end; the germline J gene provides the rest. The V call is TRBV5-1, the J call TRBJ1-5, with D maybe TRBD1 (6 bases). V gave up 0 bases and J gave up 6 bases, with 13 bases separating them. This CDR3 comprises 15 residues. Germline CDR1 reads SGHRS; CDR2 reads YFSETQ. The CDR3 here is CASSLAGGHGQPQHF. CDR3 bases read: TGCGCCAGCAGCTTGGCGGGGGGGCATGGTCAGCCC.

Worth noting for this clone: The CDR3 end falls 3 residues outside the read, so it is completed with the germline J gene. This chain links TRBV7-3 with TRBJ2-3; D unclear. Per germline, CDR1 SGHTA and CDR2 FQGTGA. The CDR3 runs to 15 residues. V lost 1 base and J lost 0, with 8 bases in between. Partial CDR3 DNA: TGTGCCAGCAGCTTAAGCACTACGAGCACAGATACG. Amino acid sequence: CASSLSTTSTDT. The full CDR3 is CASSLSTTSTDTQYF.